The rows below give T cell receptor beta chains drawn from one sample of a study of CD8 T cells in ankylosing spondylitis. TCRdb itself ran the 5' RACE reads through MiXCR, one entry per CDR3 protein. The top ten hold about 7% of the sample, which has hundreds of thousands of distinct CDR3 sequences, roughly 25% seen once. Input material: blood, either unsorted or a sorted T cell fraction (not recorded which). These receptors were obtained from a male donor with ankylosing spondylitis or in good health (not recorded which). Each CDR3 is given with its conserved first and last residue. The D gene is left open where the match is weak. Expanded clones get a size class; other rows say once, few or many, or leave the size out.

J gene | D gene | clone size | V gene | CDR3 DNA | CDR3 protein
TRBJ1-5 | . | many | TRBV5-1 | TGCGCCAGCAGCTTAGACCCCTATGATGCCGACAGCAGCAATCAGCCCCAGCATTTT | CASSLDPYDADSSNQPQHF
TRBJ2-1 | TRBD2 | many | TRBV25-1 | TGTGCCAGCAGTGAATCGACTAGCGGGAGTTTTCGAGAGCAGTTCTTC | CASSESTSGSFREQFF
TRBJ2-7 | . | . | TRBV7-2 | TGTGCCAGCAGCCCCCGTTTTGGGGCCGGAGTCTACGAGCAGTACTTC | CASSPRFGAGVYEQYF
TRBJ1-6 | . | . | TRBV10-3 | TGTGCCATCAGTGAGTCTGGAGGCTCCTATAATTCACCCCTCCACTTT | CAISESGGSYNSPLHF
TRBJ2-3 | . | . | TRBV12-3/TRBV12-4 | TGTGCCAGCGGTCCCCAAGGGGGTAAGGCAGATACGCAGTATTTT | CASGPQGGKADTQYF
TRBJ2-1 | . | few | TRBV6-1 | TGTGCCAGCCAACCGGGGCTAGCCGGGAATGAGCAGTTCTTC | CASQPGLAGNEQFF
TRBJ2-3 | TRBD2 | many | TRBV7-3 | TGCGCCAGCAGCCCGACTAGCGGGAGCACAGATACGCAGTATTTT | CASSPTSGSTDTQYF
TRBJ2-1 | . | . | TRBV6-5 | TGTGCCAGCAGCCGGCCTCCTGAGCAGTTCTTC | CASSRPPEQFF
TRBJ2-7 | . | many | TRBV7-3 | TGTGCCAGCAGCTTAGATTGGGGCTACGAGCAGTACTTC | CASSLDWGYEQYF
TRBJ1-3 | . | . | TRBV6-5 | TGTGCCAGCAGTTACGGCGCAGGCAGCTCTGGAAACACCATATATTTT | CASSYGAGSSGNTIYF
TRBJ2-1 | . | many | TRBV15 | TGTGCCACCAGCAGGGAGGTTGCGTGGCGGGAGAGGGGGGTGGGGTACAATGAGCAGTTCTTC | CATSREVAWRERGVGYNEQFF
TRBJ1-2 | . | . | TRBV5-6 | TGTGCCAGCAGCTTGAGTAAGAGCGGCTACACCTTC | CASSLSKSGYTF
TRBJ1-5 | . | many | TRBV12-3/TRBV12-4 | TGTGCCAGCAGTACGCTTGGGGTGGGAGCTCAGCCCCAGCATTTT | CASSTLGVGAQPQHF
TRBJ2-3 | TRBD2 | . | TRBV20-1 | TGCAGTGCCCAGCTAGCGGGAGTTAGGTCAGATACGCAGTATTTT | CSAQLAGVRSDTQYF
TRBJ2-1 | . | few | TRBV29-1 | TGCAGCGTAGTAGCATCCCTCTACAATGAGCAGTTCTTC | CSVVASLYNEQFF
TRBJ2-1 | . | many | TRBV5-5 | TGTGCCAGCAGCCTGACGGGGGTGGGAGGCTCCTACAATGAGCAGTTCTTC | CASSLTGVGGSYNEQFF
TRBJ2-7 | TRBD2 | many | TRBV20-1 | TGCAGTGCTAGGTGGCCTAGCGGCCTTTACGAGCAGTACTTC | CSARWPSGLYEQYF
TRBJ1-6 | . | few | TRBV9 | TGTGCCAGCAGCCCCCGGGGAGGGGGGGGAAATTCACCCCTCCACTTT | CASSPRGGGGNSPLHF
TRBJ1-5 | . | many | TRBV20-1 | TGCAGTGCTAGAGATCCGTCAGGATGGTCTCAGCCCCAGCATTTT | CSARDPSGWSQPQHF
TRBJ2-7 | TRBD1 | . | TRBV29-1 | TGCAGCGTTGTAGCCAGGGGGCACCAAGGGGAGCAGTACTTC | CSVVARGHQGEQYF
TRBJ2-1 | . | once | TRBV7-2 | TGTGCCAGCAGGAAACAGACCACCTACAATGAGCAGTTCTTC | CASRKQTTYNEQFF
TRBJ2-3 | . | few | TRBV20-1 | TGCAGTGCTAGAGACGGCGGGGACACAGATACGCAGTATTTT | CSARDGGDTDTQYF
TRBJ2-7 | TRBD2 | many | TRBV6-1 | TGTGCCAGCAGCCGCCCCCTAGCGGGAGCCTACGAGCAGTACTTC | CASSRPLAGAYEQYF
TRBJ2-1 | . | few | TRBV19 | TGTGCCAGTAGTATCCCCGGGAGCTCCTACAATGAGCAGTTCTTC | CASSIPGSSYNEQFF
TRBJ2-5 | . | . | TRBV29-1 | TGCAGCGTTCAGGCAAGGCGGACCCAGTACTTC | CSVQARRTQYF
TRBJ2-1 | . | . | TRBV9 | TGTGCCAGCAGCGTAGTACCCCAGAATGAGCAGTTCTTC | CASSVVPQNEQFF
TRBJ2-5 | TRBD2 | . | TRBV7-7 | TGTGCTAGCAGCCCCGTGGGAGCGGGGGTCCAAGAGACCCAGTACTTC | CASSPVGAGVQETQYF
TRBJ2-7 | TRBD1 | many | TRBV5-1 | TGCGCCAGCAGTACGGGACAGGCTATCTACGAGCAGTACTTC | CASSTGQAIYEQYF
TRBJ2-5 | . | many | TRBV7-2 | TGTGCCAGCAGCTCTTCGGGACGGCAACAAGAGACCCAGTACTTC | CASSSSGRQQETQYF
TRBJ1-2 | . | few | TRBV20-1 | TGCAGTGCTAGCGCGGAAGGAGCGGCCAAGCCTTATACTAACTATGGCTACACCTTC | CSASAEGAAKPYTNYGYTF
TRBJ2-5 | . | many | TRBV24-1 | TGTGCCACCAGTGACACCGGGAAACAAGAGACCCAGTACTTC | CATSDTGKQETQYF
TRBJ2-7 | . | . | TRBV6-1 | TGTGCCAGCAGCTCCGGGACAAGGGACGAGCAGTACTTC | CASSSGTRDEQYF
TRBJ2-3 | . | . | TRBV7-9 | TGTGCCAGCAGCTCCCCGGGACCACGCACAGATACGCAGTATTTT | CASSSPGPRTDTQYF
TRBJ1-5 | TRBD1 | many | TRBV12-3/TRBV12-4 | TGTGCCAGCAGTAATACAGGGGATCAGCCCCAGCATTTT | CASSNTGDQPQHF
TRBJ2-2 | . | . | TRBV12-3/TRBV12-4 | TGTGCCAGCAGTTACAGGGTCCCCCAGAACACCGGGGAGCTGTTTTTT | CASSYRVPQNTGELFF
TRBJ2-3 | TRBD1 | once | TRBV29-1 | TGCAGCGTTCACCACCGGGACAGGAGCACAGATACGCAGTATTTT | CSVHHRDRSTDTQYF
TRBJ2-1 | TRBD2 | once | TRBV7-2 | TGTGCCAGCAGCCCGTCGAGACTAGCGGCTTACAATGAGCAGTTCTTC | CASSPSRLAAYNEQFF
TRBJ2-5 | . | many | TRBV4-1 | TGCGCCAGCAGCCAAGATCGTGGGGAGACCCAGTACTTC | CASSQDRGETQYF
TRBJ2-7 | . | . | TRBV27 | TGTGCCAGCAATCTCCAAGGGGGTGCCTACGAGCAGTACTTC | CASNLQGGAYEQYF
TRBJ2-3 | . | many | TRBV20-1 | TGCAGTGCTAGTCGCGCTGCGGCTAGCACAGATACGCAGTATTTT | CSASRAAASTDTQYF
TRBJ1-2 | . | many | TRBV20-1 | TGCAGTGCTAGAGAAAGGTTGGTGGGCTACACCTTC | CSARERLVGYTF
TRBJ2-3 | TRBD2 | many | TRBV20-1 | TGCAGTGCTAGAGGAGGGCTAGCGGTTCTCACAGATACGCAGTATTTT | CSARGGLAVLTDTQYF
TRBJ2-1 | TRBD2 | . | TRBV24-1 | TGTGCCACCAGTGATTCGCCCGGGGGGAGAGCGTTGAACTCCGATGAGCAGTTCTTC | CATSDSPGGRALNSDEQFF
TRBJ2-2 | . | few | TRBV29-1 | TGCAGCATGTCCCGCAGGGGTGGAACCGGGGAGCTGTTTTTT | CSMSRRGGTGELFF
TRBJ2-7 | TRBD1 | many | TRBV10-1 | TGCGCCAGCAGTGACCCCGGCGACAGGGACGAGCAGTACTTC | CASSDPGDRDEQYF